This note documents a single TCR beta chain sequence. Its antigen is currently unknown. This specimen comes from a study of T cell clonotyping in hematopoietic cell transplantation. Background on the study: Recipient samples before transplant were obtained post-cytoreduction. General study findings and limits: At the given depth, recipient repertoires were over 97% de novo clonotypes.

Method: immunoSEQ multiplex PCR; TCRdb's copy keeps in-frame clones and lacks some. Among approximately 27,000 clones, approximately 94% were seen once, and the ten largest hold 2% to 2.5%. Germline V lookup: CDR1 SGHNT, CDR2 YENEEA. This CDR3 is built from 15 residues. J lost 1 base, V lost 2 bases, and 5 bases had no gene match. Described time point: recipient sample about 28 days before transplant, after cytoreduction. Blood collection times were about day -28 and days 30, 100, 180 posttransplant. Specimen: peripheral blood mononuclear cells, collected before stem cell transplant. The rearrangement links TRBV11-3 to TRBJ2-7; 7 bases are shared with TRBD2. This TCR was recovered from a man in his fifties or sixties with acute myeloid leukemia. Some clones in this sample may be carry-over from other donors' samples. CDR3 in DNA: TGTGCCAGCAGCTTATTGGGGGAGGGGTCCTACGAGCAGTACTTC. Protein: CASSLLGEGSYEQYF. Full variable domain (outside the CDR3, taken from reference TRBV11-3 and TRBJ2-7): EAGVVQSPRYKIIEKKQPVAFWCNPISGHNTLYWYLQNLGQGPELLIRYENEEAVDDSQLPKDRFSAERLKGVDSTLKIQPAELGDSAVYLCASSLLGEGSYEQYFGPGTRLTVT.